The 24 T cell receptor beta chains below all came from one sample that was sequenced in a study of OX40 agonist ivuxolimab in advanced cancers. Sequencing was performed with immunoSEQ multiplex PCR; in TCRdb, only in-frame clones are kept and a portion is missing. The sample has 60,000 or so clones; about 90% are singletons. Sequencing used CD4+ or CD8+ T cells sorted from blood, obtained in a trial of the OX40 agonist ivuxolimab. These receptors all stem from an adult with an advanced solid tumor such as melanoma, head and neck, liver or kidney cancer.

V and J are TRBV9 and TRBJ2-3, with TRBD1 as a possible D gene (6 bases). The germline V gene has CDR1 SGDLS and CDR2 YYNGEE. The CDR3 consists of 16 residues. V was cut by 4 bases and J by 4 bases, with 19 bases left in between. The CDR3 DNA reads as TGTGCCAGCAGCCCCGGAGGTACAGGGCGGGCAGATACGCAGTATTTT. Amino acids: CASSPGGTGRADTQYF. The full variable domain, rest sourced from reference TRBV9 and TRBJ2-3, is DSGVTQTPKHLITATGQRVTLRCSPRSGDLSVYWYQQSLDQGLQFLIQYYNGEERAKGNILERFSAQQFPDLHSELNLSSLELGDSALYFCASSPGGTGRADTQYFGPGTRLTVL.

The chain carries TRBV10-3 and TRBJ2-7, with D maybe TRBD2 (5 bases). CDR1 is ENHRY and CDR2 is SYGVKD in the germline V gene. Trimming shortened V by 3 bases and J by 4 bases, and 10 bases separated the two germline ends. The CDR3 totals 13 residues. The CDR3 loop is CAISEGPGYEQYV. The CDR3 DNA reads as TGTGCCATCAGTGAAGGACCGGGGTACGAGCAGTACGTC.

In its sample, this clone was seen once. The chain is built from TRBV19 and TRBJ2-5; D call uncertain. Looked up from germline, CDR1 is LNHDA and CDR2 is SQIVND (reference sequence). The CDR3 is made up of 13 amino acids. Trimming took off 6 bases at V and 1 base at J, with 9 bases between the two ends. The CDR3 loop is CASSDVSQETQYF. In nucleotides, the CDR3 is TGTGCCAGTAGCGACGTATCCCAAGAGACCCAGTACTTC.

The V and J genes are TRBV6-5 and TRBJ2-7; D is uncertain. V lost 2 bases and J lost 2, with 7 bases in between. Looked up from germline, CDR1 is MNHEY and CDR2 is SVGAGI. The CDR3 is made up of 13 amino acids. The CDR3 nucleotides read TGTGCCAGCAGTTACGGGCCAACCTACGAGCAGTACTTC. Encoded protein: CASSYGPTYEQYF.

The chain couples TRBV10-3 to TRBJ2-1, with TRBD2 identical over 10 bases. The germline CDR1 and CDR2 sequences are ENHRY and SYGVKD. CDR3 length: 13 residues. V was clipped by 10 bases and J by 8 bases; unmatched bases: 8. The CDR3 here is CATRAGGLDEQFF. The CDR3 nucleotides are TGTGCCACAAGAGCGGGGGGGCTTGATGAGCAGTTCTTC.

V is TRBV6-5 and J is TRBJ1-2; the D gene is possibly TRBD1 (5 bases). The CDR3 runs 13 residues. With 5 bases removed from V and 4 bases from J, the gap between germline ends came to 11 bases. Germline V gene data show CDR1 as MNHEY and CDR2 as SVGAGI. The CDR3 loop reads CASSPDSSYGYTF. The CDR3 DNA follows: TGTGCCAGCAGTCCTGACAGCAGCTATGGCTACACCTTC.

The chain is built from TRBV7-9 and TRBJ2-7; D is possibly TRBD2 (5 bases). Trimming left V 5 bases short and J 0 bases short, with 11 bases between. Germline CDR1 reads SEHNR; CDR2 reads FQNEAQ (reference sequence). This CDR3 has 14 residues. CDR3 coding DNA: TGTGCCAGCAGCCCGCGGGCGGTCTCCTACGAGCAGTACTTC. It specifies CASSPRAVSYEQYF.

J is TRBJ2-3 and V is TRBV9; D not resolved. The germline CDR1 and CDR2 sequences are SGDLS and YYNGEE. Trimming took 3 bases from V and 1 from J, leaving 18 bases between them. The CDR3 length is 17 residues. DNA of the CDR3: TGTGCCAGCAGCGACACACTACTTACTGCGGGCACAGATACGCAGTATTTT. Residues: CASSDTLLTAGTDTQYF.

The V gene is TRBV2, the J gene TRBJ1-5; 7 bases map to TRBD1. CDR1 SNHLY and CDR2 FYNNEI come from the germline V gene. J gave up 6 bases and V 8 bases, and 10 bases lay outside the gene matches. The CDR3 contains 14 residues. CDR3 DNA: TGTGCCAGCGGCTCGCACAGGGGCGGTCAGCCCCAGCATTTT. Protein product: CASGSHRGGQPQHF.

This chain joins TRBV18 and TRBJ2-1; D perhaps matches TRBD1 (5 bases). Per the germline V gene, CDR1 is KGHSH and CDR2 is LQKENI. There are 14 residues in the CDR3. V lost 6 bases and J 7 bases, leaving 16 bases between the germline ends. The CDR3 region is CASSDSPPQNEQFF. DNA for the CDR3: TGTGCCAGCTCTGACAGTCCTCCGCAGAATGAGCAGTTCTTC.

CDR3 sequence reads: CASSIDPGPQNSWVKNIQYF. CDR3 in DNA: TGTGCCAGTAGTATAGATCCGGGACCGCAAAACAGTTGGGTCAAAAACATTCAGTACTTC. V gene TRBV19 combines with J gene TRBJ2-4; perhaps D is TRBD1 or TRBD2 (5 bases each). CDR3 length: 20 amino acids. Germline CDR1 is LNHDA and CDR2 is SQIVND (reference sequence). Trimming removed 0 bases from V and 3 bases from J, with 24 bases in between.

This clone was detected a few times. As DNA, the CDR3 is TGTGCCAGCAGCGTAGTGGCAGTGAACACTGAAGCTTTCTTT. Translation: CASSVVAVNTEAFF. This rearrangement joins TRBV9 to TRBJ1-1, with D unclear. V shed 0 bases and J shed 0 bases, with 6 bases lying between them. This CDR3 contains 14 residues. Germline V gene lookup returns CDR1 SGDLS and CDR2 YYNGEE.

This chain links TRBV6-4 with TRBJ2-1; the D gene could be TRBD1 or TRBD2 (5 bases each). Trimming pared 0 bases from V and 3 bases from J, leaving 9 bases between. The CDR3 loop spans 15 amino acids. From germline, CDR1 is MRHNA and CDR2 SNTAGT. CDR3: CASSDSGDGYNEQFF. CDR3 nucleotide sequence: TGTGCCAGCAGTGACTCGGGGGACGGCTACAATGAGCAGTTCTTC.

The chain employs TRBV4-1 and TRBJ2-1; TRBD2 matches 7 bases. The V gene's germline CDR1 is MGHRA and CDR2 YSYEKL. CDR3 length: 16 amino acids. Germline trimming cut 5 bases from V and 5 bases from J; bases unmatched to any gene: 12. CDR3 residues: CASSIRTSSSNNEQFF. In nucleotides, the CDR3 is TGCGCCAGCAGCATACGGACTAGTTCATCCAACAATGAGCAGTTCTTC.

V usage is TRBV6-5 and J usage is TRBJ2-1, with 13 nucleotides matching TRBD2. There are 15 residues in the CDR3. V shed 7 bases and J 2 bases; nucleotides not matched to a gene: 2. Germline V gene data show CDR1 as MNHEY and CDR2 as SVGAGI. The CDR3 is CASIGLAGAYNEQFF. Here the CDR3 DNA reads TGTGCCAGCATAGGACTAGCGGGAGCCTACAATGAGCAGTTCTTC.

This clone occurred once. This chain links TRBV19 with TRBJ2-1, with D perhaps TRBD1 or TRBD2 (5 bases each). This CDR3 is 13 amino acids long. The germline CDR1 and CDR2 sequences are LNHDA and SQIVND (reference sequence). V lost 6 bases, J lost 5 bases, and 11 bases lay in between. The CDR3 sequence: CASRMLGDNEQFF. For the CDR3, the DNA is TGTGCCAGTAGGATGTTGGGGGACAATGAGCAGTTCTTC.

The J gene is TRBJ1-4, the V gene TRBV7-9; D is ambiguous. The V gene lost 5 bases and the J gene lost 2 bases, with 12 bases spanning the gap. Germline V gene lookup returns CDR1 SEHNR and CDR2 FQNEAQ (reference sequence). The CDR3 covers 15 residues. The CDR3 loop reads CASSPSPGTNEKLFF. The CDR3 DNA sequence: TGTGCCAGCAGCCCCTCCCCGGGCACTAATGAAAAACTGTTTTTT. The full variable domain, in which reference TRBV7-9 and TRBJ1-4 provide the parts outside the CDR3, is DTGVSQNPRHKITKRGQNVTFRCDPISEHNRLYWYRQTLGQGPEFLTYFQNEAQLEKSRLLSDRFSAERPKGSFSTLEIQRTEQGDSAMYLCASSPSPGTNEKLFFGSGTQLSVL.

This clone turned up a few times. The rearrangement uses TRBV7-3 and TRBJ1-1; 11 bases line up with TRBD1. The V segment lost 2 bases and the J segment 7 bases; nucleotides outside the gene matches: 6. The CDR3 spans 15 residues. CDR1 and CDR2 from the germline V gene are SGHTA and FQGTGA. The CDR3 nucleotides read TGTGCCAGCAGCTTACCTGGACAGGGGGCTGATGAAGCTTTCTTT. This translates into CASSLPGQGADEAFF.

This chain links TRBV28 with TRBJ2-3; D is possibly TRBD1 (6 bases). This CDR3 region has 14 residues. Germline lookup yields CDR1 MDHEN and CDR2 SYDVKM. Trimming removed 3 bases from V and 4 bases from J, with 11 bases in between. CDR3 in DNA: TGTGCCAGCAGTTTCAGGACAGCTGCAGATACGCAGTATTTT. Residues: CASSFRTAADTQYF.

The gene calls are TRBV15 and TRBJ1-5; D may be TRBD1 (5 bases). The CDR3 has 13 amino acids. V was cut by 3 bases and J by 7 bases, with 10 bases left in between. From germline, CDR1 is LNHNV and CDR2 YYDKDF (reference sequence). The CDR3 loop is CATSRRGDQPQHF. The CDR3 coding sequence is TGTGCCACCAGCAGGCGGGGGGACCAGCCCCAGCATTTT.

The chain links TRBV28 to TRBJ2-1; D is uncertain. In germline, CDR1 is MDHEN, CDR2 SYDVKM. Trimming cost V 2 bases and J 6 bases, with 14 bases left between them. The CDR3 totals 15 residues. This CDR3 is CASSLVIGFSNEQFF. CDR3 sequence (DNA): TGTGCCAGCAGTTTAGTCATAGGGTTTTCCAATGAGCAGTTCTTC.

The chain joins TRBV27 to TRBJ2-1, with 7 bases lining up with TRBD1. CDR1 is MNHEY, CDR2 SMNVEV, per germline (reference sequence). V lost 3 bases and J lost 4; bases outside the gene matches: 3. The CDR3 runs 14 residues. This CDR3 reads CASSFGDRYNEQFF. In nucleotides, the CDR3 is TGTGCCAGCAGTTTCGGGGACAGATACAATGAGCAGTTCTTC.

About this clone itself: Other nucleotide sequences in the sample specify the same CDR3. V usage is TRBV27 and J usage is TRBJ1-5; D remains unclear. The length of the CDR3 is 13 residues. The germline gives CDR1 MNHEY, CDR2 SMNVEV (reference sequence). The ends were cut back, 5 bases at V and 0 bases at J, with 5 bases in the middle. CDR3 in amino acids: CASSEVSNQPQHF. In nucleotides, the CDR3 is TGTGCCAGCAGTGAAGTTAGCAATCAGCCCCAGCATTTT.

The genes are TRBV28 and TRBJ2-3; 9 bases align to TRBD1. Germline CDR1 reads MDHEN; CDR2 reads SYDVKM. Trimming cost V 1 base and J 4 bases; bases outside gene matches: 3. The CDR3 is 15 amino acids. CDR3 protein: CASSLYRGRADTQYF. CDR3 coding DNA: TGTGCCAGCAGTTTATACAGGGGGCGTGCAGATACGCAGTATTTT.